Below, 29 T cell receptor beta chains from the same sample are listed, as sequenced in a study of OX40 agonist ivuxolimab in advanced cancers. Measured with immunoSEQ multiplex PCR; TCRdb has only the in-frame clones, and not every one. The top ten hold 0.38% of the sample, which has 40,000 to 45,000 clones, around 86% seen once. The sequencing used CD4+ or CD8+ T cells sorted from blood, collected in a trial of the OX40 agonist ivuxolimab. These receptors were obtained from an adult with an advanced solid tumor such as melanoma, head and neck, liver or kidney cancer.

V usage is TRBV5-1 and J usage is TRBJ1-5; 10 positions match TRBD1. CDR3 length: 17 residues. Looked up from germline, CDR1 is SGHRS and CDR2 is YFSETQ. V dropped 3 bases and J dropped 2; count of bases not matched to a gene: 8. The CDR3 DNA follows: TGCGCCAGCAGCTGGGGACCCGGGACAGGGGGCAATCAGCCCCAGCATTTT. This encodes CASSWGPGTGGNQPQHF.

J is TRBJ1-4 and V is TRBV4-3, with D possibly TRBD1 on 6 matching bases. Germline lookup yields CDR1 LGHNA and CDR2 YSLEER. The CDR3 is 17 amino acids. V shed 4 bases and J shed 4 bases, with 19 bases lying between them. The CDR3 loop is CASSLHGPGHSNEKLFF. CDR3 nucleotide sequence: TGCGCCAGCAGCCTCCATGGGCCGGGACACAGTAATGAAAAACTGTTTTTT.

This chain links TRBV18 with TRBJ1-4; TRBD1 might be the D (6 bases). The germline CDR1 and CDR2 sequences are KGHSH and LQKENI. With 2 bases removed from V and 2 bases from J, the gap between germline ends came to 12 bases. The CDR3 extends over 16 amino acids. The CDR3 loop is CASSPIDRRTNEKLFF. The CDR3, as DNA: TGTGCCAGCTCACCAATAGACAGGCGCACTAATGAAAAACTGTTTTTT. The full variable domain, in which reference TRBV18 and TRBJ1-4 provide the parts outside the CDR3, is NAGVMQNPRHLVRRRGQEARLRCSPMKGHSHVYWYRQLPEEGLKFMVYLQKENIIDESGMPKERFSAEFPKEGPSILRIQQVVRGDSAAYFCASSPIDRRTNEKLFFGSGTQLSVL.

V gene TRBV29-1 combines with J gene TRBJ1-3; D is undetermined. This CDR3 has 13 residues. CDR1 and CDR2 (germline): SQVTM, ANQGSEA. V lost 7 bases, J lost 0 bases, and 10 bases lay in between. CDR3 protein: CSALDHSGNTIYF. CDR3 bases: TGCAGCGCCCTGGATCACTCTGGAAACACCATATATTTT.

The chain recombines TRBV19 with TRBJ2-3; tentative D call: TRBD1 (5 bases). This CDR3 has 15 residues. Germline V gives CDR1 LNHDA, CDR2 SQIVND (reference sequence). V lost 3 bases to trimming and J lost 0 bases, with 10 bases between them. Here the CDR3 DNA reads TGTGCCAGTAGTATTAGGCAGGGAAGCACAGATACGCAGTATTTT. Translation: CASSIRQGSTDTQYF.

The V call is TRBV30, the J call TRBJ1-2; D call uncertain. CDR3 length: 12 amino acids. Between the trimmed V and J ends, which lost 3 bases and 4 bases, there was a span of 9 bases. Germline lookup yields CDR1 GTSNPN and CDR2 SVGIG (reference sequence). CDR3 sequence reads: CAWSHGRYGYTF. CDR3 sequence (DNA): TGTGCCTGGAGCCACGGACGCTATGGCTACACCTTC.

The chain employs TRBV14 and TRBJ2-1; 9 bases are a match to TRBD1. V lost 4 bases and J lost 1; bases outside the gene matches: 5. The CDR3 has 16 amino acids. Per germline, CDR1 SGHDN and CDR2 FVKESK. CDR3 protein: CASSLVQGASYNEQFF. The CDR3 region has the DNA TGTGCCAGCAGCCTCGTACAGGGGGCTTCCTACAATGAGCAGTTCTTC.

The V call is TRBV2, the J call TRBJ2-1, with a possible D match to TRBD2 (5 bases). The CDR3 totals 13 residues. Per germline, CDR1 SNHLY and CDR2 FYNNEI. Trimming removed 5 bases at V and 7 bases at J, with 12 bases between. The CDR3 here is CASSSERRNEQFF. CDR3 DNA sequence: TGTGCCAGCAGTTCCGAGAGGAGGAATGAGCAGTTCTTC. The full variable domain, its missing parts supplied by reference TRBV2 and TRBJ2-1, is EPEVTQTPSHQVTQMGQEVILRCVPISNHLYFYWYRQILGQKVEFLVSFYNNEISEKSEIFDDQFSVERPDGSNFTLKIRSTKLEDSAMYFCASSSERRNEQFFGPGTRLTVL.

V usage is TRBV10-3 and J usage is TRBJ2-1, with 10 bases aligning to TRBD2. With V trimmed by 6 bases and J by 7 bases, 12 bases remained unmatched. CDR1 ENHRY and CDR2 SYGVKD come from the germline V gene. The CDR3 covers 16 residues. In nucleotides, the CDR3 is TGTGCCATCAGGGACTCGAGCGGGGGGGCCCATAATGAGCAGTTCTTC. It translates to CAIRDSSGGAHNEQFF.

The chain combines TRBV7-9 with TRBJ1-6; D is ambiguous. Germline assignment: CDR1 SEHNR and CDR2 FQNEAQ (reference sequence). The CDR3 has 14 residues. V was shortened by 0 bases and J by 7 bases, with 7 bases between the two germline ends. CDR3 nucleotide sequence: TGTGCCAGCAGCTTAGCAGTCTACAATTCACCCCTCCACTTT. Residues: CASSLAVYNSPLHF.

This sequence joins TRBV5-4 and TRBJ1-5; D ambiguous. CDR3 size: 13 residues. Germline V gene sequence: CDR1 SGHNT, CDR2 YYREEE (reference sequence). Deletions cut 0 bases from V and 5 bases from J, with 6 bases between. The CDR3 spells CASSLAADQPQHF. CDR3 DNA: TGTGCCAGCAGCTTGGCGGCGGATCAGCCCCAGCATTTT.

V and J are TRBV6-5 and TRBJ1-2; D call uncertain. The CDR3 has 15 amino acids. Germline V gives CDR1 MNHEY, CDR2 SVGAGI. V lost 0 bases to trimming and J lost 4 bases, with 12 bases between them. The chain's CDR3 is CASSYSTSWVYGYTF. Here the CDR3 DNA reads TGTGCCAGCAGTTACTCTACAAGTTGGGTCTATGGCTACACCTTC.

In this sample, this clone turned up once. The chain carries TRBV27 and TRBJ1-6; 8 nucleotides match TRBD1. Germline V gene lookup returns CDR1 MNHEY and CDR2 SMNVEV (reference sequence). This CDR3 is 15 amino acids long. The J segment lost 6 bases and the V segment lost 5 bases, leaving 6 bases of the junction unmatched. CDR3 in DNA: TGTGCCAGCAGTACAACAGGGGGAGGTAATTCACCCCTCCACTTT. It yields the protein CASSTTGGGNSPLHF.

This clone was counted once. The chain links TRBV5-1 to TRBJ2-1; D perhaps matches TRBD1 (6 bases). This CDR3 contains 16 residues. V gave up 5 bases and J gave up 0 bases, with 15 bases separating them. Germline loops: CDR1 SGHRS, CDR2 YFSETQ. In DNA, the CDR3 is TGCGCCAGCAGTACCGAGGGGGTGAGCTCCTACAATGAGCAGTTCTTC. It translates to CASSTEGVSSYNEQFF.

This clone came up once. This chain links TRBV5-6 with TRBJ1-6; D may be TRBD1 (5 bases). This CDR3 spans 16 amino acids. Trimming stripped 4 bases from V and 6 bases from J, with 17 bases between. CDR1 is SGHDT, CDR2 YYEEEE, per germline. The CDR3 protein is CASSNQAGGLNSPLHF. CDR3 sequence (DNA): TGTGCCAGCAGCAACCAGGCGGGGGGACTTAATTCACCCCTCCACTTT.

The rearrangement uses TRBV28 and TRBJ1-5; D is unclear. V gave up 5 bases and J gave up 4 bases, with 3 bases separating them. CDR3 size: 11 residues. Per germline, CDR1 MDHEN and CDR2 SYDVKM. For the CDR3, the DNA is TGTGCCAGCAGTCTTAATCAGCCCCAGCATTTT. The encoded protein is CASSLNQPQHF.

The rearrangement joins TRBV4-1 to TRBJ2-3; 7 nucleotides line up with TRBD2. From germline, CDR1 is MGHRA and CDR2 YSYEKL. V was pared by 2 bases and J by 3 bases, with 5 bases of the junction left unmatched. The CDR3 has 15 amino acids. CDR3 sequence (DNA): TGCGCCAGCAGCCAACCAGCGGGACCTACAGATACGCAGTATTTT. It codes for CASSQPAGPTDTQYF.

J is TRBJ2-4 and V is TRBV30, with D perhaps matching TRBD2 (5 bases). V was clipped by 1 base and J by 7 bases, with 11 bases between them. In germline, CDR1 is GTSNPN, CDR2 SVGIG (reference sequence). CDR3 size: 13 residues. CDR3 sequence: CAWSAGRSNIQYF. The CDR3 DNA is TGTGCCTGGAGTGCTGGGAGAAGTAACATTCAGTACTTC.

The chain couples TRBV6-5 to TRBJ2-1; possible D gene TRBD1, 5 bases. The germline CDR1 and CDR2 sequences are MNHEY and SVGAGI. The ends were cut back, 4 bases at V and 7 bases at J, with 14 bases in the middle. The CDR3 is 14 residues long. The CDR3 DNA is TGTGCCAGCAGTTTGTCAGGGCCTAGGAATGAGCAGTTCTTC. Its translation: CASSLSGPRNEQFF.

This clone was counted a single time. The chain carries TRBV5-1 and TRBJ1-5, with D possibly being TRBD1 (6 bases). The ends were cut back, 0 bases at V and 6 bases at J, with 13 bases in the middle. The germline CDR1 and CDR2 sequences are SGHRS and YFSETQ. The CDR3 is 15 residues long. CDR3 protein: CASSLAGGRFQPQHF. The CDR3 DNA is TGCGCCAGCAGCTTGGCCGGGGGGCGGTTTCAGCCCCAGCATTTT.

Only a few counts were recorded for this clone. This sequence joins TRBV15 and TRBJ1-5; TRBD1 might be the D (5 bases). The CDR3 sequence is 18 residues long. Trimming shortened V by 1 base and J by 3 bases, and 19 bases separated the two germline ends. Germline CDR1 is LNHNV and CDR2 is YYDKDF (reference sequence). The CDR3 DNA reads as TGTGCCACCAGCAGAGTGGGGGGGGGACGGACCTTCAATCAGCCCCAGCATTTT. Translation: CATSRVGGGRTFNQPQHF.

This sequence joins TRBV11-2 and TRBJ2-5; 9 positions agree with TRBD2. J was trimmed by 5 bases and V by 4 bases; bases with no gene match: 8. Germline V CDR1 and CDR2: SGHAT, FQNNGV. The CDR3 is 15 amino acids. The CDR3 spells CASSSLAGWGETQYF. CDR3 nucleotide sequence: TGTGCCAGCAGCTCCCTAGCGGGATGGGGTGAGACCCAGTACTTC.

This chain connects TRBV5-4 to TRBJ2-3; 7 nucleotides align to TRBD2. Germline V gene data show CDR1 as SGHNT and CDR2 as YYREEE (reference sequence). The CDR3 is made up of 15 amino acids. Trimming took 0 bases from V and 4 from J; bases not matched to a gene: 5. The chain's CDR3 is CASSLGREVPDTQYF. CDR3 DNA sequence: TGTGCCAGCAGCTTGGGACGGGAGGTCCCAGATACGCAGTATTTT.

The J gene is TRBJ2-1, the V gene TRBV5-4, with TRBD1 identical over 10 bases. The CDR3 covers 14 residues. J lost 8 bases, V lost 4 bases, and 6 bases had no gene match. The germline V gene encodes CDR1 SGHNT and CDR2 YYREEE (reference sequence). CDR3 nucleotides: TGTGCCAGCAGCCAGACAGGGGGCGAAGATGAGCAGTTCTTC. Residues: CASSQTGGEDEQFF. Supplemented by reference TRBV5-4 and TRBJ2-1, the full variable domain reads ETGVTQSPTHLIKTRGQQVTLRCSSQSGHNTVSWYQQALGQGPQFIFQYYREEENGRGNFPPRFSGLQFPNYSSELNVNALELDDSALYLCASSQTGGEDEQFFGPGTRLTVL.

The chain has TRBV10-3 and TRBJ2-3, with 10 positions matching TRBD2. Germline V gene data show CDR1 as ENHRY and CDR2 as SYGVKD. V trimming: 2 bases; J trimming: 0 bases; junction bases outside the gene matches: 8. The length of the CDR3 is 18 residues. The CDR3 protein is CAISEQAGGPLSTDTQYF. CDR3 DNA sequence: TGTGCCATCAGTGAGCAAGCGGGAGGGCCCTTGAGCACAGATACGCAGTATTTT.

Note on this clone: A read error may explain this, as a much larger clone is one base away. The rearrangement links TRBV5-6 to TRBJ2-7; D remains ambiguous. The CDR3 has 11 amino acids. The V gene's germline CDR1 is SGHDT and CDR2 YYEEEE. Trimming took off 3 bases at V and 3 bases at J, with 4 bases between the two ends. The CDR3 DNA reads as TGTGCCAGCAGCTCCTACTACGAGCAGTACTTC. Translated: CASSSYYEQYF.

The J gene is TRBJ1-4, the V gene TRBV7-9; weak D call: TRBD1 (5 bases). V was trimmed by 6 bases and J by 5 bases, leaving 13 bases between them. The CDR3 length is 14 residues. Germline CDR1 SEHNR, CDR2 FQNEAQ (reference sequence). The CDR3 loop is CASRLGPTNEKLFF. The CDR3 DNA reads TGTGCCAGCAGGCTGGGACCGACGAATGAAAAACTGTTTTTT. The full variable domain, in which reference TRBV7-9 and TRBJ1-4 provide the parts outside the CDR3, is DTGVSQNPRHKITKRGQNVTFRCDPISEHNRLYWYRQTLGQGPEFLTYFQNEAQLEKSRLLSDRFSAERPKGSFSTLEIQRTEQGDSAMYLCASRLGPTNEKLFFGSGTQLSVL.

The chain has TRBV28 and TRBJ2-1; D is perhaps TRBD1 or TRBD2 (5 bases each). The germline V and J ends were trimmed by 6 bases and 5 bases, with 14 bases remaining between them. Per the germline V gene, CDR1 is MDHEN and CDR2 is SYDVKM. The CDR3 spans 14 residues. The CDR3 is CASRARGTHNEQFF. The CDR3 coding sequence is TGTGCCAGCAGAGCGAGAGGGACCCACAATGAGCAGTTCTTC.

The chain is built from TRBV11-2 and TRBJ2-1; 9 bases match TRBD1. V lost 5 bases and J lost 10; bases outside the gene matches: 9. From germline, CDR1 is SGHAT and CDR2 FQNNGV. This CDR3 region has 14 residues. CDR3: CASSRTGTGSEQFF. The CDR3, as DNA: TGTGCCAGCAGCCGGACCGGGACAGGGAGCGAGCAGTTCTTC.